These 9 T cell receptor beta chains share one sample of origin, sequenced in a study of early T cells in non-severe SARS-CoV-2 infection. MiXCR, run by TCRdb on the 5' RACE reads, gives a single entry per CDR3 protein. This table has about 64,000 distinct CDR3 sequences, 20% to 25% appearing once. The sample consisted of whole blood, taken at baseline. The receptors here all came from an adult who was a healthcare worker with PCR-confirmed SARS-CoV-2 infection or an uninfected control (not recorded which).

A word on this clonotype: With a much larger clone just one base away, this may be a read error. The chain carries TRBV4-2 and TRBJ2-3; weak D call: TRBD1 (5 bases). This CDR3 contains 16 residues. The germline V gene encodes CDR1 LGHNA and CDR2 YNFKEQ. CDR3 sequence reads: CASSQEVLATTDAQYF. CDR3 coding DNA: TGTGCCAGCAGCCAAGAAGTCCTCGCGACGACAGATGCGCAGTATTTT.

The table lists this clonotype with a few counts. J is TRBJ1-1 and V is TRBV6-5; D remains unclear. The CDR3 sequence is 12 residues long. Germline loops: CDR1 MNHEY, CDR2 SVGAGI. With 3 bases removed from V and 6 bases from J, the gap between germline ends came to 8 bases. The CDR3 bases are TGTGCCAGCAGTTATTCGGGAGCTGAAGCTTTCTTT. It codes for CASSYSGAEAFF.

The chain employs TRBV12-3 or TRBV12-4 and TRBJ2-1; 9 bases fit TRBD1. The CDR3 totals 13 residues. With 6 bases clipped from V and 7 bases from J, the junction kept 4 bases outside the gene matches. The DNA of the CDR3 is TGTGCCAGCAGGACAGGGGGTAGGAATGAGCAGTTCTTC. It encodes CASRTGGRNEQFF.

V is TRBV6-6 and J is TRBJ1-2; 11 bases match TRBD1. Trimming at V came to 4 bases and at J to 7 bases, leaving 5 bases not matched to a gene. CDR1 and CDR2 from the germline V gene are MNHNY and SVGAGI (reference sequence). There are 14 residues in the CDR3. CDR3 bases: TGTGCCAGCAGTTCCCCCGGGACAGGGGGTGGCTACACCTTC. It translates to CASSSPGTGGGYTF.

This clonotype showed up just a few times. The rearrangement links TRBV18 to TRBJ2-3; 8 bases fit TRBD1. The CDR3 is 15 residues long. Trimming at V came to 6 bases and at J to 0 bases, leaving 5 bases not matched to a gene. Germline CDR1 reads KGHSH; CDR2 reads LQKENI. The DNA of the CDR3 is TGTGCCAGCTCTGCTCAGGGGGCTAGCACAGATACGCAGTATTTT. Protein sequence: CASSAQGASTDTQYF.

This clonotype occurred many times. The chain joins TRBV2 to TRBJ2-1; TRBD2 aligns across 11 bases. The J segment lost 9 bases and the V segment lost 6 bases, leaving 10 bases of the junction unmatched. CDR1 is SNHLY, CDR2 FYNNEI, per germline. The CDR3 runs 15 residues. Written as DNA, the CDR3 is TGTGCCAGCAGGTTGATTAGCGGGGGGGCAAGTGAGCAGTTCTTC. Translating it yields CASRLISGGASEQFF. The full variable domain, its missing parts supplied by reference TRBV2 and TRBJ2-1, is EPEVTQTPSHQVTQMGQEVILRCVPISNHLYFYWYRQILGQKVEFLVSFYNNEISEKSEIFDDQFSVERPDGSNFTLKIRSTKLEDSAMYFCASRLISGGASEQFFGPGTRLTVL.

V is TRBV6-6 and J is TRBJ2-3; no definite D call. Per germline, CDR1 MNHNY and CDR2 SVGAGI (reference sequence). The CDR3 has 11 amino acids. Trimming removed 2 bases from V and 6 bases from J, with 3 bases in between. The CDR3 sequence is CASSYMDTQYF. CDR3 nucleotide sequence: TGTGCCAGCAGTTACATGGATACGCAGTATTTT.

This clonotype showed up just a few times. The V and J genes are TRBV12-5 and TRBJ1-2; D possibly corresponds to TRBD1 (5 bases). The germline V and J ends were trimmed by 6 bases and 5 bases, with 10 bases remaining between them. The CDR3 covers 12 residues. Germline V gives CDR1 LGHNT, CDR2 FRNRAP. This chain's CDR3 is CASGDSRYGYTF. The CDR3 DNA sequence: TGTGCTAGTGGCGACAGTCGTTATGGCTACACCTTC.

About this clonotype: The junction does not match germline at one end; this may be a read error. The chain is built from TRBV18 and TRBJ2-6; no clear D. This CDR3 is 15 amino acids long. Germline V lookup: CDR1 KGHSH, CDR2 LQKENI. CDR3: CVSSPPASGANVLTF. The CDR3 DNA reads TGTGTCAGCTCACCCCCGGCCTCTGGGGCCAACGTCCTGACTTTC.